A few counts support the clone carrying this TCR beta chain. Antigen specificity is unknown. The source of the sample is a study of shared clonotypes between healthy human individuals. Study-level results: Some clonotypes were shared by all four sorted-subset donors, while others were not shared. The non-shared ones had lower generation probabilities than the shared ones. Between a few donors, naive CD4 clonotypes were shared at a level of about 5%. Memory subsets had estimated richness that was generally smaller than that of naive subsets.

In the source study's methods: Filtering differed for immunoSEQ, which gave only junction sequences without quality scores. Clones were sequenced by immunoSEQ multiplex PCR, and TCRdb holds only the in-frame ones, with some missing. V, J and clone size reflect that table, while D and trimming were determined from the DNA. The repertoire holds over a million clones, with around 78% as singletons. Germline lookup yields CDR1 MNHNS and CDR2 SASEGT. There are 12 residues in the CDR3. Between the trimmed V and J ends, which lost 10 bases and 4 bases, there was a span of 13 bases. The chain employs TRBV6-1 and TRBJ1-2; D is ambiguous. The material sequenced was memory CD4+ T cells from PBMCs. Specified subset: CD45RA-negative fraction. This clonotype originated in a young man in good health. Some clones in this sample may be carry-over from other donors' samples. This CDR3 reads CATRPNSYGYTF. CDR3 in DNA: TGTGCCACCAGACCTAACTCCTATGGCTACACCTTC.